The source of this T cell receptor (beta chain) is a study of T cells after yellow fever vaccination. The study's findings and limits: Researchers cautioned that FACS-sorted repertoires could harbor abundant clonotypes contaminating from the bulk population.

About this clonotype: Its target is not known.

This CDR3 is built from 13 residues. V lost 2 bases and J 5 bases, leaving 9 bases between the germline ends. The germline V gene has CDR1 KGHSH and CDR2 LQKENI. The TCR cDNA carried a universal primer site and UMIs from 5'RACE template switching. In TCRdb, the 5' RACE reads were re-called with MiXCR into one record per CDR3 protein. The repertoire holds fewer than 350,000 distinct CDR3 sequences, with roughly 8.7% as singletons. The sequences come from PBMCs, collected on the day of the first yellow fever vaccination. The chain combines TRBV18 with TRBJ1-1; the D is unclear. This receptor was taken from a man between 18 and 35 years old who received the YFV17D yellow fever vaccine. The CDR3 region has the DNA TGTGCCAGCTCACCATGGGAGAGAACTGAAGCTTTCTTT. Translation gives CASSPWERTEAFF.